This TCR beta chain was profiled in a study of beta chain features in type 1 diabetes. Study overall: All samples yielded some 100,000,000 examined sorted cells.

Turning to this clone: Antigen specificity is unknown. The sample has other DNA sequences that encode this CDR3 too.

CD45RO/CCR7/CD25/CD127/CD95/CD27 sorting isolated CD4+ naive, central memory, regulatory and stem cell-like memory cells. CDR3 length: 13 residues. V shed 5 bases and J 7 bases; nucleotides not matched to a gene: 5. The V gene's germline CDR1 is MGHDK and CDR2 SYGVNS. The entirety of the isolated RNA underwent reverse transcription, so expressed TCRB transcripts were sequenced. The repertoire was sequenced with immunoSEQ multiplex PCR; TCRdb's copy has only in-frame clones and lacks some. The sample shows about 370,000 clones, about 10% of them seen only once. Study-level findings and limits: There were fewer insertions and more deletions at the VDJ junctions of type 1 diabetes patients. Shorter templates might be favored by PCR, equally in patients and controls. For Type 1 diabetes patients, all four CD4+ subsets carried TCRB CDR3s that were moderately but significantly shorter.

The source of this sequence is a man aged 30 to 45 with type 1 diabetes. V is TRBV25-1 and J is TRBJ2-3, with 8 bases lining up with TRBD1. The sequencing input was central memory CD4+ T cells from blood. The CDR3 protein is CASSSGGAYTQYF. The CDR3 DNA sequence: TGTGCCAGCAGTTCAGGGGGCGCCTATACGCAGTATTTT.